The 10 T cell receptor beta chains given below trace back to one sample, sequenced in a study of T cells after yellow fever vaccination. One entry per CDR3 protein, called by TCRdb with MiXCR from the 5' RACE reads. The table lists a few hundred thousand distinct CDR3 sequences, about 19% of them singletons. Sequences were derived from PBMCs, sampled 15 days after the yellow fever booster vaccination. These receptors originate from a man aged 25-45 years who received the YFV17D yellow fever vaccine.

A single count supports this clonotype. The chain couples TRBV4-2 to TRBJ2-3; 7 bases match TRBD2. Germline V gene sequence: CDR1 LGHNA, CDR2 YNFKEQ. The CDR3 contains 17 residues. Trimming at V came to 1 base and at J to 10 bases, leaving 17 bases not matched to a gene. The CDR3 DNA follows: TGTGCCAGCAGCCAAGTAGGAGGACGGGAGGCCCCGGGGGCGCAGTATTTT. Translated: CASSQVGGREAPGAQYF.

This clonotype came up once. The rearrangement joins TRBV12-3 or TRBV12-4 to TRBJ2-5, with D perhaps TRBD1 (6 bases). The V gene lost 2 bases and the J gene lost 5 bases, with 12 bases spanning the gap. The CDR3 is made up of 14 amino acids. The CDR3 sequence is CASSLSTQGETQYF. The DNA for the CDR3 is TGTGCCAGCAGTTTAAGTACTCAGGGGGAGACCCAGTACTTC.

This chain joins TRBV5-1 and TRBJ1-2; 7 nucleotides match TRBD1. Germline CDR1 SGHRS, CDR2 YFSETQ. Trimming at V came to 2 bases and at J to 6 bases, leaving 1 base not matched to a gene. The CDR3 has 12 amino acids. CDR3 sequence: CASSFDRDGYTF. In DNA, the CDR3 is TGCGCCAGCAGCTTCGACAGGGATGGCTACACCTTC.

The chain recombines TRBV5-1 with TRBJ2-7; D remains ambiguous. The CDR3 extends over 13 amino acids. Looked up from germline, CDR1 is SGHRS and CDR2 is YFSETQ. V was cut by 2 bases and J by 2 bases, with 8 bases left in between. The CDR3 loop reads CASSLGDAYEQYF. The CDR3 nucleotides read TGCGCCAGCAGCTTAGGAGATGCCTACGAGCAGTACTTC.

This clonotype was counted a few times. The genes are TRBV5-6 and TRBJ2-5, with D tentatively TRBD1 (5 bases). V was clipped by 5 bases and J by 5 bases, with 22 bases between them. CDR3 length: 16 amino acids. CDR1 is SGHDT and CDR2 is YYEEEE in the germline V gene. CDR3 sequence: CASSSPQVVPTETQYF. For the CDR3, the DNA is TGTGCCAGCAGTAGTCCACAGGTGGTCCCCACGGAGACCCAGTACTTC.

This clonotype was found once. This chain uses TRBV30 with TRBJ2-7, with 7 positions matching TRBD1. J gave up 3 bases and V 8 bases, and 7 bases lay outside the gene matches. The CDR3 contains 12 residues. Germline CDR1 is GTSNPN and CDR2 is SVGIG (reference sequence). CDR3 in amino acids: CAVRQGNYEQYF. CDR3 sequence (DNA): TGTGCCGTGAGACAGGGAAACTACGAGCAGTACTTC.

This clonotype has more than one count but fewer than ten. V and J are TRBV5-1 and TRBJ2-2; 10 bases align to TRBD2. Germline trimming cut 6 bases from V and 11 bases from J; bases unmatched to any gene: 7. CDR1 is SGHRS and CDR2 is YFSETQ in the germline V gene. The CDR3 is made up of 13 amino acids. CDR3 residues: CASTLPSGSELFF. The CDR3 DNA reads as TGCGCCAGCACCCTCCCTAGCGGGAGTGAGCTGTTTTTT.

J is TRBJ2-2 and V is TRBV6-1, with D unresolved. The V gene's germline CDR1 is MNHNS and CDR2 SASEGT. The CDR3 has 13 residues. The ends were cut back, 7 bases at V and 6 bases at J, with 12 bases in the middle. The DNA of the CDR3 is TGTGCCAGCACTCCCAGGCTATCCGGGGAGCTGTTTTTT. It codes for CASTPRLSGELFF.

The chain links TRBV12-3 or TRBV12-4 to TRBJ2-1; 9 bases map to TRBD2. V lost 6 bases, J lost 2 bases, and 2 bases stayed unmatched. The length of the CDR3 is 14 residues. The CDR3 loop reads CASRKREAYNEQFF. The CDR3 DNA follows: TGTGCCAGCAGGAAGCGGGAGGCCTACAATGAGCAGTTCTTC.

This rearrangement joins TRBV12-3 or TRBV12-4 to TRBJ2-3; 8 nucleotides agree with TRBD2. The V segment lost 3 bases and the J segment 4 bases; nucleotides outside the gene matches: 9. The CDR3 length is 16 residues. The CDR3 region is CASSFGGTRAPDTQYF. The DNA for the CDR3 is TGTGCCAGCAGTTTTGGAGGGACTAGGGCCCCAGATACGCAGTATTTT.